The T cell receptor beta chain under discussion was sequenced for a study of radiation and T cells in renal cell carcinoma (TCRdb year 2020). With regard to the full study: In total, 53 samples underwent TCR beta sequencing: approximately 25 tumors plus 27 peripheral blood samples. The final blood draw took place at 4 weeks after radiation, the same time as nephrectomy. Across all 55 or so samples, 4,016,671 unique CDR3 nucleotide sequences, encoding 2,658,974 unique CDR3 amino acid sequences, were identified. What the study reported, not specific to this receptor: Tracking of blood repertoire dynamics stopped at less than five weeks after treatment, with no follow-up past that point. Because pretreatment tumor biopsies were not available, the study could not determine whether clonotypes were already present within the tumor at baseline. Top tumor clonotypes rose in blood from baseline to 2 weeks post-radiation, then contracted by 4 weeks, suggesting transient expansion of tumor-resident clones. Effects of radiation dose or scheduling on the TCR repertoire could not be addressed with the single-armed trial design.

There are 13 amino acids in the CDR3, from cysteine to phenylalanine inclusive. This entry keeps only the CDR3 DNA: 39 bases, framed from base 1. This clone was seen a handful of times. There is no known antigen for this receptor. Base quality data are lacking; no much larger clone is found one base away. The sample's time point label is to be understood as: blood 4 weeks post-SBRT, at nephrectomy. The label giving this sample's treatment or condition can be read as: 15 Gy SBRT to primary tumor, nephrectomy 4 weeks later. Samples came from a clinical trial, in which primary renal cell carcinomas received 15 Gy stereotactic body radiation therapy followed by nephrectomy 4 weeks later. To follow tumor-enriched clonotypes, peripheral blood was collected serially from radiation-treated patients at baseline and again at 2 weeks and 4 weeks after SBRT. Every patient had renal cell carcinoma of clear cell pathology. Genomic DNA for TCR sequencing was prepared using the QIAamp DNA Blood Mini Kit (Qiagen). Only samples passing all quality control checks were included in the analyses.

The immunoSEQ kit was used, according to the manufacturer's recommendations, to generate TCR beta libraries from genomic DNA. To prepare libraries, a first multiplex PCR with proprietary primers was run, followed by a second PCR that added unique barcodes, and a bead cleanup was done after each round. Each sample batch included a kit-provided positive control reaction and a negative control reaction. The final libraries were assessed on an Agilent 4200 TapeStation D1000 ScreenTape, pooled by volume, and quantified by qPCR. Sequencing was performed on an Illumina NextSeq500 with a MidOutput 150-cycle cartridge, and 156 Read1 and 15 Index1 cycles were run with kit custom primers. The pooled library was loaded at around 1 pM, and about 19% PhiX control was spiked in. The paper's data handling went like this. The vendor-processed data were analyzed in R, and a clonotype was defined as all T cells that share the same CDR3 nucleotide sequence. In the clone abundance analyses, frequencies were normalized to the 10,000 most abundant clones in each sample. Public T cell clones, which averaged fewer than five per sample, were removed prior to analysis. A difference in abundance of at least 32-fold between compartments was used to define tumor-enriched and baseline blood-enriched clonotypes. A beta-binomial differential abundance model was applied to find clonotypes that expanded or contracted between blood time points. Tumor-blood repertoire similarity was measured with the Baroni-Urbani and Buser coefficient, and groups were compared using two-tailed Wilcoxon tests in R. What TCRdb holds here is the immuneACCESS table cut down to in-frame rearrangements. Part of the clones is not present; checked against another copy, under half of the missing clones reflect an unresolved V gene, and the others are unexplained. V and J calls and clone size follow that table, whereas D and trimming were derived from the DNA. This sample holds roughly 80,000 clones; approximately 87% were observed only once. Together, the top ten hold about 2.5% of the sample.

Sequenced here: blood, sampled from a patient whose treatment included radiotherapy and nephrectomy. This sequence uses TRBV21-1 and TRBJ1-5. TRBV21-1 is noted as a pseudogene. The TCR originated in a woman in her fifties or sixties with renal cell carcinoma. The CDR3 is CASRRESNQPQHF. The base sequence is TGTGCCAGCAGAAGAGAAAGCAATCAGCCCCAGCATTTT.